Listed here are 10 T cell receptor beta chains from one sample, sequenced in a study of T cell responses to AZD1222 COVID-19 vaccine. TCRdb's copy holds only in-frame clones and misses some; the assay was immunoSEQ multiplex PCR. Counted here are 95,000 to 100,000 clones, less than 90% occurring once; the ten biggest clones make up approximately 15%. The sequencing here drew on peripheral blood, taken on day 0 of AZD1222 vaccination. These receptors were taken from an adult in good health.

The CDR3 DNA reads TGTGCCAGCAGTTCCGGTCCCCTCTACGAGCAGTACTTC. Its protein product is CASSSGPLYEQYF. The chain uses TRBV6-5 and TRBJ2-7; D is unclear. Germline V gene lookup returns CDR1 MNHEY and CDR2 SVGAGI. V lost 4 bases and J lost 3, with 10 bases in between. The CDR3 runs to 13 residues.

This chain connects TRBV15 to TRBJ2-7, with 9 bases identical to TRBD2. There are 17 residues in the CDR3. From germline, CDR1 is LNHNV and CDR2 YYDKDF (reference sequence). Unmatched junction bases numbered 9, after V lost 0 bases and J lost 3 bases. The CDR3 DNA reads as TGTGCCACCAGCAGAGATTACGGGCCTAGCGGGGACTACGAGCAGTACTTC. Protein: CATSRDYGPSGDYEQYF.

CDR3 loop: CASSLTNRGRAEKLFF. DNA of the CDR3: TGTGCCAGCAGCTTGACTAACAGGGGGCGGGCTGAAAAACTGTTTTTT. The genes are TRBV5-6 and TRBJ1-4, with TRBD1 identical over 9 bases. Germline assignment: CDR1 SGHDT and CDR2 YYEEEE. Germline trimming cut 1 base from V and 7 bases from J; bases unmatched to any gene: 8. CDR3 length: 16 amino acids.

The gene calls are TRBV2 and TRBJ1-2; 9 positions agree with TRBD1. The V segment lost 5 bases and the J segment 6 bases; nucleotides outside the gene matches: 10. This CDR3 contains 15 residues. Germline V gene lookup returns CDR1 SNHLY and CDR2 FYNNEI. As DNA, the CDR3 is TGTGCCAGCAGTTTTGAAGGGACAGGGTACGATGGCTACACCTTC. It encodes CASSFEGTGYDGYTF.

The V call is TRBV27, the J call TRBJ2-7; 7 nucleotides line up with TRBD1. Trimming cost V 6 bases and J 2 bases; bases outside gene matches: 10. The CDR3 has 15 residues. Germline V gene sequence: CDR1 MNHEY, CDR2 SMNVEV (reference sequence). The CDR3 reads CASSPGVTGTYEQYF. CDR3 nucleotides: TGTGCCAGCAGCCCCGGGGTGACAGGGACCTACGAGCAGTACTTC.

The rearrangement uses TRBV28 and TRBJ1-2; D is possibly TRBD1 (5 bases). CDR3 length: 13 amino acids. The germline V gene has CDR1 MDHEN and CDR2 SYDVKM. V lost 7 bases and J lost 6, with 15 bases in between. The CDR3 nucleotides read TGTGCCAGCACCGTTCCGGGGGTGGATGGCTACACCTTC. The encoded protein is CASTVPGVDGYTF.

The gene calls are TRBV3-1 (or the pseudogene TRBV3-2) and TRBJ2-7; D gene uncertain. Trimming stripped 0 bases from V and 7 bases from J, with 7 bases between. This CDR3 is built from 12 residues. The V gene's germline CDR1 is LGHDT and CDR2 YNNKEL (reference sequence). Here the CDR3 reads CASSQEFREQYF. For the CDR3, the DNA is TGTGCCAGCAGCCAAGAATTTCGGGAGCAGTACTTC.

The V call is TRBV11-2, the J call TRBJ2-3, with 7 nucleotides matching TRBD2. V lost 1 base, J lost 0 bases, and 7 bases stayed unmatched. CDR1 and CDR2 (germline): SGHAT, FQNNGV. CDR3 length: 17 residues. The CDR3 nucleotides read TGTGCCAGCAGCTTAGGTAGTACTAGCGTGAGCACAGATACGCAGTATTTT. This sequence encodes CASSLGSTSVSTDTQYF.

The CDR3 DNA is TGTGCCTGGAGTAGTGGTGGAAACACCATATATTTT. Protein: CAWSSGGNTIYF. This chain uses TRBV30 with TRBJ1-3; D remains unclear. CDR3 size: 12 residues. Germline-derived CDR1 and CDR2 are GTSNPN and SVGIG (reference sequence). Between the trimmed V and J ends, which lost 2 bases and 3 bases, there was a span of 5 bases.

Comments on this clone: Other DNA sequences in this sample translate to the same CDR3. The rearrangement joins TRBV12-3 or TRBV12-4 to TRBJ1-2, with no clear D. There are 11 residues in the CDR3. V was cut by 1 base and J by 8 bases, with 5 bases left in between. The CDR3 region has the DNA TGTGCCAGCAGTTTAGGAGGAGGCTACACCTTC. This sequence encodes CASSLGGGYTF.